The present T cell receptor (beta chain) was sequenced within a study of Graves' ophthalmopathy and Graves' hyperthyroidism. In germline, CDR1 is KGHDR, CDR2 SFDVKD. The V gene lost 11 bases and the J gene lost 5 bases, with 24 bases spanning the gap. The CDR3 covers 16 residues. TCR beta CDR3 amplification used RNA transcripts. HTBI primers served in a first-round RT-PCR, which a second-round multiplex PCR followed. One entry per CDR3 protein results from TCRdb running MiXCR on the multiplex PCR reads. The sample holds some 750,000 distinct CDR3 sequences, 35% to 50% seen once. The sample was peripheral blood. The source of this sequence is an adult man with Graves' ophthalmopathy. This rearrangement joins TRBV24-1 to TRBJ1-5; tentatively, D is TRBD1 (5 bases). Here the CDR3 reads CASSPPVSRGYQPQHF. CDR3 sequence (DNA): TGTGCCAGCTCACCACCGGTGTCGAGGGGTTATCAGCCCCAGCATTTT.